This T cell receptor (beta chain) stems from a study of blood T cell repertoires in COVID-19. Study at large: The origin of the acute and convalescent COVID-19 samples was the United States, Italy and Spain. In each case, the material was cDNA or gDNA derived from T cells, B-cell-depleted T cells, or PBMCs.

Methods used by the authors: Cell counts per sample came from amplifying reference gene primers. Measured with immunoSEQ multiplex PCR; TCRdb has only the in-frame clones, and not every one. The V and J calls and clone size are taken from that table; D and trimming were inferred from the DNA. The sample has around 230,000 clones; around four fifths are singletons. The CDR3 totals 13 residues. Trimming took off 7 bases at V and 6 bases at J, with 16 bases between the two ends. The specimen sequenced was peripheral blood. The gene calls are TRBV12-3 or TRBV12-4 and TRBJ2-7, with D possibly matching TRBD2 (5 bases). The source of this sequence is a woman aged 70-85 years with active or convalescent COVID-19. The CDR3, as DNA: TGTGCCAGCAACGATAGGTCAGGAGGCGAGCAGTACTTC. This sequence encodes CASNDRSGGEQYF.